A single T cell receptor (beta chain) is shown here with its context. The V and J ends lost 3 bases and 2 bases, in that order; junction bases with no gene match: 6. This CDR3 has 15 amino acids. Germline CDR1 reads MGHRA; CDR2 reads YSYEKL. These data belong to a study of CD8+ T cells in alopecia areata. On the study more broadly: Treated patients took oral tofacitinib at 5 to 10 mg twice daily.

The treatment was: oral pan-JAK inhibitor, 5-10 mg twice daily. Peripheral blood and lesional scalp punch biopsies were taken from alopecia areata patients. Sorting separated CD4+ and CD8+ T cells out of PBMCs. Investigators isolated RNA and reverse transcribed it into cDNA to act as the sequencing template. The repertoire was sequenced with immunoSEQ multiplex PCR; TCRdb's copy has only in-frame clones and lacks some. The sample includes about 200,000 clones, approximately 38% of them seen just once. The V gene is TRBV4-1, the J gene TRBJ1-2, with 7 bases identical to TRBD1. The starting material was CD4+ T cells sorted from blood, obtained around week 30, from a patient treated with tofacitinib. The receptor was isolated from a human donor with alopecia areata. The CDR3 DNA sequence: TGCGCCAGCAGCCAGTCGACAGGGCGGAACTATGGCTACACCTTC. This gives the protein CASSQSTGRNYGYTF.